This T cell receptor (beta chain) was recovered during a study of shared clonotypes between healthy human individuals. Germline CDR1 and CDR2: SGHTA and FQGNSA. This CDR3 has 17 amino acids. Trimming took 0 bases from V and 1 from J; bases not matched to a gene: 6. Study findings and constraints: The diversity represented, both genetic and in exposure history, was limited by few donors.

Concerning this clone: The antigen is unknown.

The method was immunoSEQ multiplex PCR; TCRdb's version includes in-frame clones alone and lacks a portion of them. The sample includes about 1,500,000 clones, 95% to 97% of them seen just once. Input material: naive CD4+ T cells sorted from blood. Subset in this sample: CD45RA+ positively selected. This chain joins TRBV7-2 and TRBJ1-5; 7 bases align to TRBD1. This TCR derives from a young man in good health. DNA of the CDR3: TGTGCCAGCAGCTTAGCCCCGACAGGGTACAGCAATCAGCCCCAGCATTTT. Amino acid sequence: CASSLAPTGYSNQPQHF.